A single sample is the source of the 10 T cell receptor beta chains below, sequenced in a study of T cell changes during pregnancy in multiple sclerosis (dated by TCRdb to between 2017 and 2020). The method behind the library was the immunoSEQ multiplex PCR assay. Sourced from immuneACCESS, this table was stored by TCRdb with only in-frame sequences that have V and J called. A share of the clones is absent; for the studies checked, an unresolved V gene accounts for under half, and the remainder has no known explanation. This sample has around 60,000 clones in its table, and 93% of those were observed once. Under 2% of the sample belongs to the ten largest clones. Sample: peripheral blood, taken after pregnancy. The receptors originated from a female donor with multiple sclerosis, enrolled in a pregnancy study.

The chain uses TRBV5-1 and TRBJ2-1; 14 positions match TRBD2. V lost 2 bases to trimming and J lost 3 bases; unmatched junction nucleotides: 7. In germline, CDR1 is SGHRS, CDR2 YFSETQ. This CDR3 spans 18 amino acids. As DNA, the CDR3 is TGCGCCAGCAGCTTTCCGACTAGCGGGAGGGCCTACTACAATGAGCAGTTCTTC. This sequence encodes CASSFPTSGRAYYNEQFF.

This chain's CDR3 is CASSEQGAGMDTQYF. The DNA of the CDR3 is TGTGCCAGCAGTGAACAGGGGGCAGGTATGGATACGCAGTATTTT. The J gene is TRBJ2-3, the V gene TRBV6-1; 8 nucleotides align to TRBD1. Germline CDR1 reads MNHNS; CDR2 reads SASEGT. Trimming removed 2 bases from V and 6 bases from J; junction bases left unmatched: 7. The CDR3 covers 15 residues.

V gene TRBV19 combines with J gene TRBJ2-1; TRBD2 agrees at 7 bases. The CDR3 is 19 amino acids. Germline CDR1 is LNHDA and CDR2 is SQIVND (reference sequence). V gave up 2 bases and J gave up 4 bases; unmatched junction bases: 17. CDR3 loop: CASSIYRRAGIASYNEQFF. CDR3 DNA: TGTGCCAGTAGTATATACCGCCGAGCGGGAATAGCTTCTTACAATGAGCAGTTCTTC.

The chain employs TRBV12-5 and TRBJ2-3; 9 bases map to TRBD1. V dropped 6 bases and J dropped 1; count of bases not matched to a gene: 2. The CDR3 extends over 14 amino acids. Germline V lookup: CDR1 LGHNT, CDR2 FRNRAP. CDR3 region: CASGQGAGTDTQYF. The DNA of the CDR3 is TGTGCTAGTGGACAGGGGGCTGGCACAGATACGCAGTATTTT.

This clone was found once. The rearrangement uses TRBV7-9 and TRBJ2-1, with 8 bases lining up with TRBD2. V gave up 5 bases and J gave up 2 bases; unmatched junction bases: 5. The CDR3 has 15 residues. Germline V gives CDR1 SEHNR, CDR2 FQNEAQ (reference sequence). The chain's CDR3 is CASSLGTRPYNEQFF. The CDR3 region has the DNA TGTGCCAGCAGCCTCGGGACTAGACCCTACAATGAGCAGTTCTTC.

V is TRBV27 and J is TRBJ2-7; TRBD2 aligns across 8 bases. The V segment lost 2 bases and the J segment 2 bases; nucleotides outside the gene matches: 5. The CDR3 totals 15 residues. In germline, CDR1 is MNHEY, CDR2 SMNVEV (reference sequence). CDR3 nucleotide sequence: TGTGCCAGCAGTTTACGATCAGCGGGAGCCTACGAGCAGTACTTC. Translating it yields CASSLRSAGAYEQYF.

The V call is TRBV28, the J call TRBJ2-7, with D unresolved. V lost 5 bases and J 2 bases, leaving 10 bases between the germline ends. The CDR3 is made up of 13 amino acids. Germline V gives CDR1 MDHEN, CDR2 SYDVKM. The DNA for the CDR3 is TGTGCCAGCAGTCCCAGTCTAGCCTACGAGCAGTACTTC. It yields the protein CASSPSLAYEQYF. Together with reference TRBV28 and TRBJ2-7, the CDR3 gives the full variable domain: DVKVTQSSRYLVKRTGEKVFLECVQDMDHENMFWYRQDPGLGLRLIYFSYDVKMKEKGDIPEGYSVSREKKERFSLILESASTNQTSMYLCASSPSLAYEQYFGPGTRLTVT.

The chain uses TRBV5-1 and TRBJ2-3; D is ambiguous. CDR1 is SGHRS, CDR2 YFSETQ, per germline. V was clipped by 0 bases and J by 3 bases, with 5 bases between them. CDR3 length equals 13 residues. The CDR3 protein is CASSLGATDTQYF. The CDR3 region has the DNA TGCGCCAGCAGCTTGGGGGCGACAGATACGCAGTATTTT.

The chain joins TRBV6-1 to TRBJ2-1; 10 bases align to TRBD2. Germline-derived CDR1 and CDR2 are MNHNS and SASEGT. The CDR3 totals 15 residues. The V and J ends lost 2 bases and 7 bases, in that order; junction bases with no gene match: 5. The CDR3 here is CASSESGRASNEQFF. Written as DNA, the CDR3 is TGTGCCAGCAGTGAAAGCGGGAGGGCCTCGAATGAGCAGTTCTTC.

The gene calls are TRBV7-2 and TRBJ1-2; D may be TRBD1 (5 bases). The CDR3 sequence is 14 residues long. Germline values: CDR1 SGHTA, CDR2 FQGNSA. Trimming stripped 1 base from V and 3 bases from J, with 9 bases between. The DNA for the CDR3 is TGTGCCAGCAGCTTAGGTAGGGGCTACTATGGCTACACCTTC. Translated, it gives CASSLGRGYYGYTF.